Each of the 20 T cell receptor beta chains below was sequenced from the same sample in a study of blood T cell repertoires in COVID-19. Sequenced by immunoSEQ multiplex PCR; TCRdb stores in-frame clones only, minus some. The sample shows approximately 75,000 clones, 80% of them seen only once. The sequenced sample was peripheral blood. All receptors come from a man aged 45-60 years with COVID-19, enrolled during active disease.

This clone appeared once. This rearrangement joins TRBV5-4 to TRBJ2-5; perhaps TRBD2 as D (6 bases). From germline, CDR1 is SGHNT and CDR2 YYREEE (reference sequence). The germline V and J ends were trimmed by 0 bases and 4 bases, with 16 bases remaining between them. This CDR3 contains 16 residues. CDR3 loop: CASSLVGGDRLETQYF. The CDR3 bases are TGTGCCAGCAGCTTGGTCGGGGGAGACAGATTAGAGACCCAGTACTTC.

This chain joins TRBV28 and TRBJ2-3; perhaps TRBD1 as D (6 bases). The length of the CDR3 is 12 residues. V lost 6 bases and J lost 14, with 18 bases in between. Germline V gene data show CDR1 as MDHEN and CDR2 as SYDVKM. CDR3: CASRPQGRLLYF. The CDR3 DNA follows: TGTGCCAGCAGACCCCAGGGGCGTTTGCTGTATTTT.

The gene calls are TRBV7-3 and TRBJ2-3; D is ambiguous. The CDR3 has 13 amino acids. V gave up 2 bases and J gave up 5 bases, with 8 bases separating them. Germline CDR1 is SGHTA and CDR2 is FQGTGA. CDR3 protein: CASSLSPLDTQYF. The CDR3 DNA sequence: TGTGCCAGCAGCTTATCCCCCCTAGATACGCAGTATTTT.

The chain recombines TRBV3-1 (or the pseudogene TRBV3-2) with TRBJ1-2, with TRBD1 matching over 7 bases. The CDR3 consists of 15 residues. CDR1 and CDR2 from the germline V gene are LGHDT and YNNKEL (reference sequence). J was trimmed by 2 bases and V by 4 bases; bases with no gene match: 7. The CDR3 region is CASSPRDRENYGYTF. Written as DNA, the CDR3 is TGTGCCAGCAGCCCCCGTGACAGGGAGAACTATGGCTACACCTTC.

Of note for this clone: Sequence at one end of the junction differs from germline and may be a read error. The chain is built from TRBV5-1 and TRBJ2-1; perhaps TRBD2 as D (6 bases). CDR1 and CDR2 (germline): SGHRS, YFSETQ. This CDR3 comprises 15 residues. CDR3 in amino acids: CTSSPNLAEGNEQFF. In DNA, the CDR3 is TGCACCAGCAGCCCAAACTTGGCGGAGGGGAATGAGCAGTTCTTC.

This clone appeared a few times. V and J are TRBV19 and TRBJ1-1; D gene ambiguous. The V and J ends lost 0 bases and 9 bases respectively, with 11 bases between them. The length of the CDR3 is 13 residues. Per the germline V gene, CDR1 is LNHDA and CDR2 is SQIVND (reference sequence). CDR3 protein: CASSIDDHSKAFF. The CDR3 DNA follows: TGTGCCAGTAGTATAGATGACCACAGTAAAGCTTTCTTT.

This chain joins TRBV12-3 or TRBV12-4 and TRBJ1-2; no clear D gene. The CDR3 extends over 12 amino acids. V was cut by 2 bases and J by 3 bases, with 4 bases left in between. The CDR3 nucleotides are TGTGCCAGCAGTTTATCCGACTATGGCTACACCTTC. It translates to CASSLSDYGYTF.

This chain's CDR3 is CASSPRGQTNYGYTF. The CDR3 bases are TGTGCCAGCTCACCAAGGGGACAGACGAACTATGGCTACACCTTC. J is TRBJ1-2 and V is TRBV18; 7 bases align to TRBD1. The CDR3 consists of 15 residues. Trimming took 2 bases from V and 2 from J; bases not matched to a gene: 5. Germline CDR1 KGHSH, CDR2 LQKENI.

The rearrangement joins TRBV4-3 to TRBJ2-7; D is possibly TRBD2 (6 bases). Germline lookup yields CDR1 LGHNA and CDR2 YSLEER. Trimming took off 1 base at V and 6 bases at J, with 7 bases between the two ends. The CDR3 covers 12 residues. The chain's CDR3 is CASSQAGGEQYF. The CDR3 DNA reads as TGCGCCAGCAGCCAAGCCGGGGGCGAGCAGTACTTC.

This clone has only one observation. V and J are TRBV11-2 and TRBJ2-2; TRBD2 matches at 7 bases. The ends lost 3 bases at V and 7 bases at J; junction bases unmatched: 5. The CDR3 extends over 14 amino acids. CDR1 is SGHAT, CDR2 FQNNGV, per germline. As DNA, the CDR3 is TGTGCCAGCAGCTTCTGGACTAGTTACGGGGAGCTGTTTTTT. This sequence encodes CASSFWTSYGELFF.

This chain uses TRBV6-2 or TRBV6-3 with TRBJ1-6; TRBD1 aligns across 10 bases. The V segment lost 6 bases and the J segment 16 bases; nucleotides outside the gene matches: 15. Germline V gene data show CDR1 as MNHEY and CDR2 as SVGEGT. This CDR3 is built from 15 residues. CDR3 nucleotide sequence: TGTGCCAGCAGCTTCCCGTCCGGGACAGGGGCCTCTCTCCACTTT. Translation: CASSFPSGTGASLHF.

This clone was counted a few times. J is TRBJ1-1 and V is TRBV28; D gene uncertain. CDR3 length: 13 residues. Germline-derived CDR1 and CDR2 are MDHEN and SYDVKM. Trimming pared 3 bases from V and 8 bases from J, leaving 13 bases between. CDR3 in DNA: TGTGCCAGCAGTTTGGTTCAGACTGGAGAAGCTTTCTTT. Translated: CASSLVQTGEAFF.

The chain combines TRBV4-3 with TRBJ1-1; D is undetermined. The CDR3 covers 17 residues. Germline values: CDR1 LGHNA, CDR2 YSLEER. Trimming stripped 0 bases from V and 1 base from J, with 15 bases between. The CDR3 loop is CASSQDLRVAANTEAFF. CDR3 coding DNA: TGCGCCAGCAGCCAAGATCTCCGGGTTGCGGCGAACACTGAAGCTTTCTTT.

This chain connects TRBV6-5 to TRBJ1-5; D gene ambiguous. V dropped 4 bases and J dropped 0 bases, with 4 bases sitting between them. Looked up from germline, CDR1 is MNHEY and CDR2 is SVGAGI. There are 13 residues in the CDR3. For the CDR3, the DNA is TGTGCCAGCAGTTTAAATAGCAATCAGCCCCAGCATTTT. Residues: CASSLNSNQPQHF.

This chain uses TRBV29-1 with TRBJ1-1, with D possibly matching TRBD1 (5 bases). Trimming took off 5 bases at V and 0 bases at J, with 16 bases between the two ends. This CDR3 is 15 amino acids long. Germline V gene data show CDR1 as SQVTM and CDR2 as ANQGSEA. CDR3 DNA: TGCAGCGTTAACCTTGGGGGGGGGATGAACACTGAAGCTTTCTTT. It yields the protein CSVNLGGGMNTEAFF.

This chain connects TRBV4-2 to TRBJ1-5; D is perhaps TRBD1 (5 bases). Trimming stripped 0 bases from V and 5 bases from J, with 8 bases between. Germline V gives CDR1 LGHNA, CDR2 YNFKEQ. The CDR3 covers 14 residues. CDR3: CASSQEGLDQPQHF. In DNA form, the CDR3 reads TGTGCCAGCAGCCAAGAGGGGCTGGATCAGCCCCAGCATTTT.

In regard to this clone: One end of the junction does not line up with germline, which may come from a read error. This rearrangement joins TRBV7-7 to TRBJ2-7, with a possible D match to TRBD1 (6 bases). The CDR3 length is 15 residues. Looked up from germline, CDR1 is SSHAT and CDR2 is FNYEAQ (reference sequence). DNA for the CDR3: TGTGCTAGCAGCTCAGGGGACGGAGGCTCCTACGAGCAGTACTTC. It encodes CASSSGDGGSYEQYF.

CDR3 in amino acids: CASRLQGVYEQYF. The DNA of the CDR3 is TGTGCCAGCAGGTTACAGGGCGTCTACGAGCAGTACTTC. The chain is built from TRBV28 and TRBJ2-7; tentative D call: TRBD1 (6 bases). CDR1 is MDHEN, CDR2 SYDVKM, per germline. Trimming left V 6 bases short and J 3 bases short, with 12 bases between. The CDR3 contains 13 residues.

The rearrangement joins TRBV29-1 to TRBJ1-1; 7 positions agree with TRBD1. Per germline, CDR1 SQVTM and CDR2 ANQGSEA. This CDR3 contains 11 residues. V lost 7 bases and J lost 5; bases outside the gene matches: 4. The CDR3 DNA reads as TGCAGCGCCGCGACAGGGACTGAAGCTTTCTTT. The encoded protein is CSAATGTEAFF. Full variable domain (remainder filled in from reference TRBV29-1 and TRBJ1-1): SAVISQKPSRDICQRGTSLTIQCQVDSQVTMMFWYRQQPGQSLTLIATANQGSEATYESGFVIDKFPISRPNLTFSTLTVSNMSPEDSSIYLCSAATGTEAFFGQGTRLTVV.

The chain recombines TRBV27 with TRBJ2-2; D is unclear. The CDR3 is 13 amino acids. CDR1 is MNHEY, CDR2 SMNVEV, per germline (reference sequence). The V end was cut by 5 bases, the J end by 6 bases, with 10 bases between. The CDR3 spells CASSPTFSGELFF. The CDR3 DNA reads as TGTGCCAGCAGTCCGACATTCTCCGGGGAGCTGTTTTTT.